This TCR beta chain was recovered during a study of technical replicates of blood from several donors. The CDR3 totals 14 residues. V lost 2 bases to trimming and J lost 0 bases; unmatched junction nucleotides: 1. In germline, CDR1 is LNHNV, CDR2 YYDKDF (reference sequence). The data were produced by immunoSEQ multiplex PCR, yet TCRdb's version contains in-frame clones alone and is incomplete. The sample lists approximately 75,000 clones; approximately 96% were seen once. The rearrangement links TRBV15 to TRBJ2-7, with 7 nucleotides matching TRBD1. The sequenced material came from T cells isolated from PBMCs. This receptor was identified in a human donor in good health. CDR3: CATSRQGVSYEQYF. The CDR3 DNA is TGTGCCACCAGCAGACAGGGGGTCTCCTACGAGCAGTACTTC.